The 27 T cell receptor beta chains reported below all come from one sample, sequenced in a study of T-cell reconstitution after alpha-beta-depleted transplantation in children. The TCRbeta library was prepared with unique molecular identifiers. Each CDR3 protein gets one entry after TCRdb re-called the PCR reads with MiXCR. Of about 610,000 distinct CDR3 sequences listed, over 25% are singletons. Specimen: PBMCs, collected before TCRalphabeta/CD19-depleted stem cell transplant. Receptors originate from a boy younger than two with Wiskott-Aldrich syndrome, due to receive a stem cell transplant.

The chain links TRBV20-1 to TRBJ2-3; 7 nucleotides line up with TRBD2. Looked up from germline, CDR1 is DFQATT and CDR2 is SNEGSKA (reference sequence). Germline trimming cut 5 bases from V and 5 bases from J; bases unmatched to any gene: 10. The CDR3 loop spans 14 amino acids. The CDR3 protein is CSAPSGGRLDTQYF. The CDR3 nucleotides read TGCAGTGCTCCCTCAGGCGGGAGACTAGATACGCAGTATTTT.

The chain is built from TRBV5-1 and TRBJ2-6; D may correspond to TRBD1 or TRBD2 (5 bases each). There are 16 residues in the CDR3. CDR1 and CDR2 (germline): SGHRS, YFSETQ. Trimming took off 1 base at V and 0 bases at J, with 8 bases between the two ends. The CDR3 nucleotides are TGCGCCAGCAGCTTGATCGGGGCCTCTGGGGCCAACGTCCTGACTTTC. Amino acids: CASSLIGASGANVLTF.

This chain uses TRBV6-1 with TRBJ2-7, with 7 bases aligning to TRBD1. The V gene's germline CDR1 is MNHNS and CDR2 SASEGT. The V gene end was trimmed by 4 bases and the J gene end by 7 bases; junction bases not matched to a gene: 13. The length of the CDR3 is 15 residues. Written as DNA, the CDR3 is TGTGCCAGCAGTGCCTTCGAGGGCAGGGGGAGTGAGCAGTACTTC. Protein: CASSAFEGRGSEQYF.

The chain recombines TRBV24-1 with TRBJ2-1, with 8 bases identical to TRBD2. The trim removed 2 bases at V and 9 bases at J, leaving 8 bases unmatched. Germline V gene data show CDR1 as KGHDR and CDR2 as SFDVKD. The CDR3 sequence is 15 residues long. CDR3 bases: TGTGCCACCAGTGATTCCGGGACTAGTGTCCGTGAGCAGTTCTTC. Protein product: CATSDSGTSVREQFF.

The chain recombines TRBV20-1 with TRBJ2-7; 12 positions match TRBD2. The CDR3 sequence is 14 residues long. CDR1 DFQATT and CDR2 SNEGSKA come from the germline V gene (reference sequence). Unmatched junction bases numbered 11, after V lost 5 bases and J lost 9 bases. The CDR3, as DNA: TGCAGTGCTCCTTGGACTAGCGGGAACTCAGGGCAGTACTTC. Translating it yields CSAPWTSGNSGQYF.

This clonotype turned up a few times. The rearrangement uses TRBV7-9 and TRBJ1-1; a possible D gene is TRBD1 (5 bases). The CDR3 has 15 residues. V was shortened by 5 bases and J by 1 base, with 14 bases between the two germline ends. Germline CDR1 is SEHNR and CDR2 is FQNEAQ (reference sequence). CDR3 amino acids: CASSPTLGANTEAFF. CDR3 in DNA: TGTGCCAGCAGCCCCACACTCGGGGCGAACACTGAAGCTTTCTTT.

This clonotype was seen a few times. In DNA form, the CDR3 reads TGTGCGGTGGGGGGGAGGGCCCCAGAGACCCAGTACTTC. It translates to CAVGGRAPETQYF. The rearrangement uses TRBV7-7 and TRBJ2-5; 7 bases are a match to TRBD2. This CDR3 is built from 13 residues. Germline loops: CDR1 SSHAT, CDR2 FNYEAQ (reference sequence).

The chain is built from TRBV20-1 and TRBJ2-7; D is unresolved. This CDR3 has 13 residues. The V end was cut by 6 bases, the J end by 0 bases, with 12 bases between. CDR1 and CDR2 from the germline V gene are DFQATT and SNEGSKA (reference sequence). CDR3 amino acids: CSALEGPSYEQYF. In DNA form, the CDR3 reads TGCAGTGCCCTGGAAGGGCCCTCCTACGAGCAGTACTTC.

CDR3 region: CASSRDRKEFF. In DNA, the CDR3 is TGTGCCAGCAGCCGCGACAGGAAGGAGTTCTTC. J is TRBJ2-1 and V is TRBV5-6, with D possibly matching TRBD1 (6 bases). V lost 4 bases and J 14 bases, leaving 13 bases between the germline ends. The CDR3 sequence is 11 residues long. The germline gives CDR1 SGHDT, CDR2 YYEEEE.

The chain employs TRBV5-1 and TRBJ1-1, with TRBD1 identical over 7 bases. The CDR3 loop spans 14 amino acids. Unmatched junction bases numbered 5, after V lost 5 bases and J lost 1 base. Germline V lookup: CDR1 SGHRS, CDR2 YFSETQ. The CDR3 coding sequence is TGCGCCAGCAGGGAGGGACAGCCGAACACTGAAGCTTTCTTT. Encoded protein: CASREGQPNTEAFF.

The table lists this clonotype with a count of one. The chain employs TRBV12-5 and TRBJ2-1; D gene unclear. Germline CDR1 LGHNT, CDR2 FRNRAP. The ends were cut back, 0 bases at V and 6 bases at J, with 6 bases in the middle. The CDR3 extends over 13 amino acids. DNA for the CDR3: TGTGCTAGTGGTTTGGTATCCAGCAATGAGCAGTTCTTC. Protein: CASGLVSSNEQFF. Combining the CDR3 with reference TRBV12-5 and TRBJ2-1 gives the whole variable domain DARVTQTPRHKVTEMGQEVTMRCQPILGHNTVFWYRQTMMQGLELLAYFRNRAPLDDSGMPKDRFSAEMPDATLATLKIQPSEPRDSAVYFCASGLVSSNEQFFGPGTRLTVL.

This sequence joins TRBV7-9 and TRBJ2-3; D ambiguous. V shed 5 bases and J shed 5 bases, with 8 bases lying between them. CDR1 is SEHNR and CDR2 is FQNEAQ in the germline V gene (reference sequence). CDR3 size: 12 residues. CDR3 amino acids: CASSASRDTQYF. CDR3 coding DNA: TGTGCCAGCAGCGCCAGCCGAGATACGCAGTATTTT. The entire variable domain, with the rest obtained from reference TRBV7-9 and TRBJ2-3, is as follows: DTGVSQNPRHKITKRGQNVTFRCDPISEHNRLYWYRQTLGQGPEFLTYFQNEAQLEKSRLLSDRFSAERPKGSFSTLEIQRTEQGDSAMYLCASSASRDTQYFGPGTRLTVL.

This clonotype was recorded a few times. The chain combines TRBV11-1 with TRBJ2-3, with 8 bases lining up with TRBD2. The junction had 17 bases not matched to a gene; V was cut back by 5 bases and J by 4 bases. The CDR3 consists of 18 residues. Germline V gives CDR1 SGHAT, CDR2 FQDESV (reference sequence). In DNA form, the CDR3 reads TGTGCCAGCAGCCCCCAGTTGATTCCGGGAGGGCCGGCAGATACGCAGTATTTT. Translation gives CASSPQLIPGGPADTQYF.

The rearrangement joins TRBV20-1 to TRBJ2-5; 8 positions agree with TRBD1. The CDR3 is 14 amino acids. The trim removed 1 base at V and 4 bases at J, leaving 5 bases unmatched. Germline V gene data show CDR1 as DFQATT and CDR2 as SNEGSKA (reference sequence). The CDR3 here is CSARAGQGIETQYF. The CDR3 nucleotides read TGCAGTGCTAGAGCTGGACAGGGCATAGAGACCCAGTACTTC.

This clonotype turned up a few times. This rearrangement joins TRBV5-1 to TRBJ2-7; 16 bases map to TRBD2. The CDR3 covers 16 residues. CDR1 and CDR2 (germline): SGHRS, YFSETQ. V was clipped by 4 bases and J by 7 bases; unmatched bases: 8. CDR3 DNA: TGCGCCAGCAGCCCCGGGACTAGCGGGAGGGCGAGGGAGCAGTACTTC. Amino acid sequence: CASSPGTSGRAREQYF.

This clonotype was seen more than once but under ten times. CDR3 residues: CASSLGTSGNQYF. The CDR3 bases are TGTGCCAGCAGTTTGGGGACTAGCGGGAACCAGTACTTC. J is TRBJ2-7 and V is TRBV12-3 or TRBV12-4; TRBD2 matches 13 bases. Trimming at V came to 3 bases and at J to 10 bases, leaving 3 bases not matched to a gene. The CDR3 runs to 13 residues.

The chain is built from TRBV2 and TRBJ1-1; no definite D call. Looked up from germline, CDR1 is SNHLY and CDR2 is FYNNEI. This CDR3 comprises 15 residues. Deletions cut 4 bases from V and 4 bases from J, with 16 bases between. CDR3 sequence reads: CASSVSGTSGTEAFF. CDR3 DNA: TGTGCCAGCAGTGTCTCGGGTACCTCGGGCACTGAAGCTTTCTTT.

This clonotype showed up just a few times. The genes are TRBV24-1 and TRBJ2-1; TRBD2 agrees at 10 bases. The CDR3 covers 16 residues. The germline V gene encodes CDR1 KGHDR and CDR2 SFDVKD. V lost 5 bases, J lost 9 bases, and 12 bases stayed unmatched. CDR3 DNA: TGTGCCACCAGTGCGGCTAGCGGGAGTGTCTTGGGTGAGCAGTTCTTC. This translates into CATSAASGSVLGEQFF.

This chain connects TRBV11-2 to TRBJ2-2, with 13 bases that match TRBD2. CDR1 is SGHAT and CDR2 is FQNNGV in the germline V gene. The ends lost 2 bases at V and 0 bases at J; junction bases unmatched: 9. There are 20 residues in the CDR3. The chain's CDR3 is CASSLRTSGSSDSNTGELFF. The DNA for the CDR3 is TGTGCCAGCAGCTTAAGGACTAGCGGGAGCTCCGATTCGAACACCGGGGAGCTGTTTTTT.

The CDR3 loop reads CASSLDSGRGTDTQYF. The DNA for the CDR3 is TGTGCCAGCAGCTTGGATAGCGGGAGGGGAACAGATACGCAGTATTTT. This chain uses TRBV7-2 with TRBJ2-3; 11 nucleotides match TRBD2. V lost 3 bases, J lost 3 bases, and 5 bases stayed unmatched. The CDR3 spans 16 residues. Germline CDR1 reads SGHTA; CDR2 reads FQGNSA.

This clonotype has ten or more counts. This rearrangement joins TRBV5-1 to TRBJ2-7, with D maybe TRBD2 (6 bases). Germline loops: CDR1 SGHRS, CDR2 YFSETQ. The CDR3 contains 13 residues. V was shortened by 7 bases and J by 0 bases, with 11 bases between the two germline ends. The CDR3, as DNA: TGCGCCAGCTCGCGGGGAGGCTCCTACGAGCAGTACTTC. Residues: CASSRGGSYEQYF.

The CDR3 nucleotides are TGTGCCAGCAGCTCCGGACAGTTCTACGAGCAGTACTTC. Amino acids: CASSSGQFYEQYF. The gene calls are TRBV5-4 and TRBJ2-7; a weak D match, TRBD1 (6 bases). The CDR3 has 13 residues. V lost 3 bases to trimming and J lost 3 bases, with 10 bases between them. CDR1 is SGHNT and CDR2 is YYREEE in the germline V gene (reference sequence).

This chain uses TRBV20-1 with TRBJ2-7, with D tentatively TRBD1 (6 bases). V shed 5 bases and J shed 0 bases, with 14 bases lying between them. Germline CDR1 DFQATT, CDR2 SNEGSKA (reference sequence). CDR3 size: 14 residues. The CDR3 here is CSALRGISSYEQYF. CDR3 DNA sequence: TGCAGTGCTCTTAGGGGGATTAGCTCCTACGAGCAGTACTTC.

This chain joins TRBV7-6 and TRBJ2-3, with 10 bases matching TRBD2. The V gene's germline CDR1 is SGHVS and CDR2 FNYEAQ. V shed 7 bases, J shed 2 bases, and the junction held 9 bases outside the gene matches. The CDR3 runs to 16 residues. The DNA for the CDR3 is TGTGCCAGCACCTACGGACTAGCGGCCCCCACAGATACGCAGTATTTT. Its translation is CASTYGLAAPTDTQYF.

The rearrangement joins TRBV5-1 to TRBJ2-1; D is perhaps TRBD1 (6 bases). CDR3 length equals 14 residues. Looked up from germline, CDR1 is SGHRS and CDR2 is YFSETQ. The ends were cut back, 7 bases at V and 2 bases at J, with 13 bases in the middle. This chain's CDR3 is CASQTPGAYNEQFF. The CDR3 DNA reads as TGCGCCAGCCAAACGCCAGGGGCCTACAATGAGCAGTTCTTC.

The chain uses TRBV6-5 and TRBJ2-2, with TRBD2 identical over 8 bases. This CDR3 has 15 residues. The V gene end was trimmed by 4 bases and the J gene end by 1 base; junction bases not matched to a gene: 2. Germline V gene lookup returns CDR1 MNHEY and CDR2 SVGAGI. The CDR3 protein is CASSFTSGNTGELFF. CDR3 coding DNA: TGTGCCAGCAGTTTTACTAGCGGGAACACCGGGGAGCTGTTTTTT.

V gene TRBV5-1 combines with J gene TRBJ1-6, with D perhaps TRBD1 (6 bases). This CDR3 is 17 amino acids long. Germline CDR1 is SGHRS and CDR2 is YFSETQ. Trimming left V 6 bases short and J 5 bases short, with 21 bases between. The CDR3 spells CASTASDDRRHNSPLHF. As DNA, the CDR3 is TGCGCCAGCACAGCTTCCGATGACAGGAGACATAATTCACCCCTCCACTTT.